This T cell receptor (beta chain) came from a study of blood T cell repertoires in COVID-19. This CDR3 has 14 amino acids. In germline, CDR1 is SGHKS, CDR2 YYEKEE (reference sequence). V was cut by 4 bases and J by 5 bases, with 15 bases left in between. The method was immunoSEQ multiplex PCR; TCRdb's version includes in-frame clones alone and lacks a portion of them. The data contain about 180,000 clones, approximately 80% of them singletons. The sample consisted of peripheral blood. The chain is built from TRBV5-5 and TRBJ1-1; weak D call: TRBD1 (5 bases). This sequence was found in a human donor in a cohort sampled during active COVID-19. Here the CDR3 reads CASSALWGETEAFF. CDR3 DNA sequence: TGTGCCAGCAGCGCCTTATGGGGGGAAACTGAAGCTTTCTTT. Complete variable domain (other parts from reference TRBV5-5 and TRBJ1-1): DAGVTQSPTHLIKTRGQQVTLRCSPISGHKSVSWYQQVLGQGPQFIFQYYEKEERGRGNFPDRFSARQFPNYSSELNVNALLLGDSALYLCASSALWGETEAFFGQGTRLTVV.